These T cell receptor beta chains were read from a single sample in a study of T-cell memory formation after mild COVID-19. TCRdb used MiXCR to reprocess the 5' RACE reads, holding one entry per CDR3 protein. This table has 15,000 to 20,000 distinct CDR3 sequences, approximately 23% appearing once. Material: PBMCs or a T cell subset sorted from them (not recorded which). These TCRs come from a man between 18 and 29 years old who had mild COVID-19 (a few samples of this study predate the infection). Cell type and time point are not known. Both conserved end residues are part of each CDR3. The order of the fields is V gene, J gene, clone size, D gene, CDR3 protein, CDR3 DNA. D genes are given only for firm matches. Clone size is given for some rows only: seen once, a few or many times, or a class if the clone is expanded.

TRBV7-2	TRBJ1-5	many	.	CASSLGNWDQPQHF	TGTGCCAGCAGCTTAGGGAATTGGGATCAGCCCCAGCATTTT
TRBV19	TRBJ2-3	many	TRBD1	CASSPGTEVDTQYF	TGTGCCAGTAGTCCGGGGACAGAGGTGGATACGCAGTATTTT
TRBV13	TRBJ2-3	.	TRBD2	CASSSRSGGFTDTQYF	TGTGCCAGCAGCTCTAGGAGCGGGGGGTTCACAGATACGCAGTATTTT
TRBV7-9	TRBJ2-1	many	TRBD1	CASSSSGGLYNEQFF	TGTGCCAGCAGCTCCTCAGGGGGCCTCTACAATGAGCAGTTCTTC
TRBV5-1	TRBJ1-2	many	TRBD1	CASSSDRGFYGYTF	TGCGCCAGCAGCTCGGACAGGGGCTTTTATGGCTACACCTTC
TRBV6-2/TRBV6-3	TRBJ1-5	many	.	CASSYSRKKQADQPQHF	TGTGCCAGCAGTTACTCGAGAAAAAAACAGGCCGATCAGCCCCAGCATTTT
TRBV12-3/TRBV12-4	TRBJ1-5	few	.	CASTGGNQPQHF	TGTGCCAGCACGGGGGGCAATCAGCCCCAGCATTTT
TRBV27	TRBJ1-6	many	.	CASSALGGSYNSPLHF	TGTGCCAGCAGTGCGCTTGGGGGCTCCTATAATTCACCCCTCCACTTT
TRBV10-1	TRBJ2-7	few	.	CASSEDPFPAIYEQYF	TGCGCCAGCAGTGAGGATCCGTTCCCGGCGATCTACGAGCAGTACTTC
TRBV5-1	TRBJ2-1	.	TRBD1	CASSGTAYNEQFF	TGCGCCAGCAGTGGGACAGCCTACAATGAGCAGTTCTTC
TRBV4-3	TRBJ1-4	.	.	CASSETWAEKLFF	TGCGCCAGCAGCGAGACCTGGGCTGAAAAACTGTTTTTT
TRBV27	TRBJ1-6	many	TRBD1	CASSQGTGNSPLHF	TGTGCCAGCAGTCAAGGGACAGGGAATTCACCCCTCCACTTT
TRBV7-9	TRBJ2-1	few	.	CASSFLGENNEQFF	TGTGCCAGCAGCTTTCTCGGGGAGAACAATGAGCAGTTCTTC
TRBV4-1	TRBJ2-5	many	TRBD2	CASSHPPSGEQETQYF	TGCGCCAGCAGCCACCCTCCTAGCGGGGAACAAGAGACCCAGTACTTC
TRBV9	TRBJ2-4	many	.	CASSPLPWTVIAKNIQYF	TGTGCCAGCAGCCCATTACCATGGACTGTAATAGCCAAAAACATTCAGTACTTC
TRBV29-1	TRBJ2-1	many	TRBD1	CSAGPRGQPFYNEQFF	TGCAGCGCCGGACCCCGGGGACAGCCGTTTTACAATGAGCAGTTCTTC
TRBV20-1	TRBJ1-2	many	.	CSALPSYGYTF	TGCAGTGCGCTCCCCTCCTATGGCTACACCTTC
TRBV15	TRBJ2-5	.	.	CATSRPGPLQETQYF	TGTGCCACCAGCAGGCCGGGACCCCTCCAAGAGACCCAGTACTTC
TRBV6-2/TRBV6-3	TRBJ2-7	.	TRBD2	CASRRASGDEQYF	TGTGCCAGCCGGCGGGCTAGCGGAGACGAGCAGTACTTC
TRBV24-1	TRBJ2-1	.	TRBD2	CATSDSSGRALYDEQFF	TGTGCCACCAGTGATTCTAGCGGGAGGGCTCTTTATGATGAGCAGTTCTTC
TRBV6-1	TRBJ2-1	.	TRBD1	CASTEGQGEGLYNEQFF	TGTGCCAGCACCGAAGGACAGGGAGAGGGGTTATACAATGAGCAGTTCTTC
TRBV20-1	TRBJ1-5	.	.	CSARDLDRFNQPQHF	TGCAGTGCCAGGGATTTAGACAGATTCAATCAGCCCCAGCATTTT
TRBV3-1	TRBJ2-3	many	TRBD2	CASSELAGGRQDTQYF	TGTGCCAGCAGCGAACTAGCGGGGGGGCGACAAGATACGCAGTATTTT
TRBV12-3/TRBV12-4	TRBJ2-7	many	.	CASSLMAGDSYEQYF	TGTGCCAGCAGTTTAATGGCAGGGGACTCCTACGAGCAGTACTTC
TRBV4-1	TRBJ1-5	many	.	CASSQVPTVASNQPQHF	TGCGCCAGCAGCCAAGTTCCGACCGTTGCTTCCAATCAGCCCCAGCATTTT
TRBV6-5	TRBJ2-1	many	TRBD2	CASSAWGGPDYNEQFF	TGTGCCAGCAGTGCGTGGGGAGGGCCAGACTACAATGAGCAGTTCTTC
TRBV6-2/TRBV6-3	TRBJ2-5	.	TRBD2	CASSYWAGERETQYF	TGTGCCAGCAGTTACTGGGCGGGGGAGCGGGAGACCCAGTACTTC
TRBV5-4	TRBJ2-7	.	.	CASSTGPTGYEQYF	TGTGCCAGCAGCACGGGACCCACCGGGTACGAGCAGTACTTC
TRBV5-5	TRBJ2-7	.	TRBD2	CASSRITGTSGTNEQYF	TGTGCCAGCAGCCGGATTACCGGGACTAGCGGGACTAACGAGCAGTACTTC
TRBV6-4	TRBJ1-4	many	.	CASSEGVDEKLFF	TGTGCCAGCAGTGAGGGAGTCGATGAAAAACTGTTTTTT
TRBV29-1	TRBJ2-2	many	.	CSVDGQESGTGELFF	TGCAGCGTTGATGGTCAGGAATCTGGCACCGGGGAGCTGTTTTTT
TRBV5-1	TRBJ1-1	many	.	CASSLLQTGANTEAFF	TGCGCCAGCAGCTTGCTTCAAACCGGAGCGAACACTGAAGCTTTCTTT
TRBV5-1	TRBJ2-7	.	.	CASSLAPGDEQYF	TGCGCCAGCAGCTTGGCCCCCGGCGACGAGCAGTACTTC
TRBV10-3	TRBJ1-2	many	.	CAISPSGVQTSWANYGYTF	TGTGCCATCAGTCCTTCCGGAGTCCAAACAAGTTGGGCCAACTATGGCTACACCTTC
TRBV5-1	TRBJ2-7	.	.	CASRNPRSSYEQYF	TGCGCCAGCAGGAATCCCCGGAGCTCCTACGAGCAGTACTTC
TRBV29-1	TRBJ1-1	many	TRBD1	CSPFPADVGQGATEAFF	TGCAGCCCCTTTCCGGCCGACGTAGGACAGGGAGCGACTGAAGCTTTCTTT
TRBV7-6	TRBJ2-1	.	.	CASSLVADSYNEQFF	TGTGCCAGCAGCTTAGTAGCGGACTCCTACAATGAGCAGTTCTTC
TRBV20-1	TRBJ2-1	.	TRBD1	CSASGQGAFLFVGNEQFF	TGCAGTGCTAGCGGGCAGGGGGCCTTTTTGTTTGTTGGCAATGAGCAGTTCTTC
TRBV28	TRBJ2-1	many	.	CASTPSGHRYRGQYNEQFF	TGTGCCAGCACCCCCTCCGGACACCGGTATAGAGGGCAATACAATGAGCAGTTCTTC
TRBV29-1	TRBJ2-7	.	.	CSAAAGSSYEQYF	TGCAGCGCGGCCGCCGGGTCCTCCTACGAGCAGTACTTC
TRBV6-2/TRBV6-3	TRBJ2-2	many	.	CASIYTGSTGELFF	TGTGCCAGCATATATACAGGGTCCACCGGGGAGCTGTTTTTT
TRBV6-2/TRBV6-3	TRBJ1-5	many	TRBD1	CASSPGYRGGQPQHF	TGTGCCAGCAGCCCCGGATACAGGGGAGGTCAGCCCCAGCATTTT
TRBV5-5	TRBJ2-1	.	.	CASSFPAGGISTQDEQFF	TGTGCCAGCAGCTTCCCAGCTGGCGGGATTAGTACACAGGATGAGCAGTTCTTC
TRBV20-1	TRBJ2-3	many	.	CSARDRTGAFGTDTQYF	TGCAGTGCTAGAGATCGGACTGGGGCCTTTGGCACAGATACGCAGTATTTT
TRBV28	TRBJ2-1	many	TRBD2	CASSSMWLAAVDEQFF	TGTGCCAGCAGCTCGATGTGGCTAGCGGCGGTGGATGAGCAGTTCTTC
TRBV29-1	TRBJ2-3	many	.	CSVEDARLMATDTQYF	TGCAGCGTTGAAGATGCCAGGCTGATGGCCACAGATACGCAGTATTTT
TRBV4-3	TRBJ1-2	.	TRBD1	CASSQDSGQLYGYTF	TGCGCCAGCAGCCAAGATTCGGGACAGCTCTATGGCTACACCTTC
TRBV7-9	TRBJ1-4	.	.	CASSLEGQEYEKLFF	TGTGCCAGCAGCTTAGAGGGACAAGAGTATGAAAAACTGTTTTTT
TRBV5-1	TRBJ1-1	.	.	CASSSSAGATEAFF	TGCGCCAGCAGCTCCTCAGCAGGGGCCACTGAAGCTTTCTTT
TRBV7-6	TRBJ2-1	few	.	CASSLTDNEQFF	TGTGCCAGCAGCTTAACCGACAATGAGCAGTTCTTC
TRBV5-1	TRBJ1-2	.	TRBD1	CASSLAGTGNTF	TGCGCCAGCAGCTTGGCCGGGACAGGGAACACCTTC
TRBV11-2	TRBJ2-1	.	.	CASSLGRAGADNEQFF	TGTGCCAGCAGCTTAGGGCGTGCGGGGGCGGACAATGAGCAGTTCTTC
TRBV5-1	TRBJ2-5	many	.	CASSLLEGRGQETQYF	TGCGCCAGCAGCTTGCTAGAGGGAAGGGGCCAAGAGACCCAGTACTTC
TRBV28	TRBJ1-1	many	TRBD1	CASSHRDRGIRAFF	TGTGCCAGCAGTCACAGGGACAGGGGGATTCGGGCTTTCTTT
TRBV7-3	TRBJ2-2	many	TRBD2	CASSFTPGTSGYTGELFF	TGTGCCAGCAGTTTTACCCCCGGGACTAGCGGCTACACCGGGGAGCTGTTTTTT
TRBV9	TRBJ2-3	many	.	CASSVPSGTDTQYF	TGTGCCAGCAGCGTACCCTCCGGCACAGATACGCAGTATTTT
TRBV20-1	TRBJ2-2	.	.	CSARDQGGRGSGELFF	TGCAGTGCTAGAGATCAAGGGGGGCGCGGTTCAGGGGAGCTGTTTTTT
TRBV6-2/TRBV6-3	TRBJ2-2	many	.	CASSYRGVIPLETGELFF	TGTGCCAGCAGTTACAGGGGGGTGATCCCCCTCGAGACCGGGGAGCTGTTTTTT
TRBV4-3	TRBJ1-2	many	.	CASSQDRGGTLGYTF	TGCGCCAGCAGCCAAGATCGGGGGGGCACCCTTGGCTACACCTTC